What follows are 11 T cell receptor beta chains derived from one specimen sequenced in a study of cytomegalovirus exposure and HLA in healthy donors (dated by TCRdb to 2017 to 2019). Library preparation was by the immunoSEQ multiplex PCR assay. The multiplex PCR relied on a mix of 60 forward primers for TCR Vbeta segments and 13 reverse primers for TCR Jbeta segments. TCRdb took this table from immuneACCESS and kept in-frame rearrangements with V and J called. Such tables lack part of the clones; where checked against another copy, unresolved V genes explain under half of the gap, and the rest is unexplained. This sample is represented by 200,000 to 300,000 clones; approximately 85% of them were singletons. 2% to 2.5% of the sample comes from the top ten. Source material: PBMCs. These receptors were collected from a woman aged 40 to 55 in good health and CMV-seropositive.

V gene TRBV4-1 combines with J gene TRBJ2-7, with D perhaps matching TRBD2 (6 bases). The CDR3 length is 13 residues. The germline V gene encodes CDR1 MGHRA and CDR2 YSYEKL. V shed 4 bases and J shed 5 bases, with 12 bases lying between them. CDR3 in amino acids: CASSLDYRDEQYF. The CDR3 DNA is TGCGCCAGCAGCCTGGACTATCGCGACGAGCAGTACTTC.

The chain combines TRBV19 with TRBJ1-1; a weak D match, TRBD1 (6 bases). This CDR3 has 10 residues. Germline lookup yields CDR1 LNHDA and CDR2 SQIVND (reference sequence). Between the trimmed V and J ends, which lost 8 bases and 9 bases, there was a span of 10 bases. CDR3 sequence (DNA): TGTGCCAGTGTGGGGGGGCAAGCTTTCTTT. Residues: CASVGGQAFF.

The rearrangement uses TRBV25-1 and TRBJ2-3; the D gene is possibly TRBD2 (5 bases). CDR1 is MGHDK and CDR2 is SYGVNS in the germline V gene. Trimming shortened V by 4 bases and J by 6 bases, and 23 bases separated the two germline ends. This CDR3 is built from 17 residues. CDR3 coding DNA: TGTGCCAGCAGTGGTTCGAGGGCCGTTTTTAGGGTGGATACGCAGTATTTT. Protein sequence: CASSGSRAVFRVDTQYF.

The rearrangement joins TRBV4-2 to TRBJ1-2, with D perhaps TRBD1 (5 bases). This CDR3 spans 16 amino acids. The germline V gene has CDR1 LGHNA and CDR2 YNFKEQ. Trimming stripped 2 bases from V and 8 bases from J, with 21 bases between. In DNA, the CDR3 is TGTGCCAGCAGCCAAAGCTTGGGGCAGGCCCAATGGGGCTACACCTTC. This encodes CASSQSLGQAQWGYTF.

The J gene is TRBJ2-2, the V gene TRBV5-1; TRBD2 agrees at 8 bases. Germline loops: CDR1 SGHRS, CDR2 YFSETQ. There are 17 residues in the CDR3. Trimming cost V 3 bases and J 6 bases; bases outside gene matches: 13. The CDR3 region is CASSWAGTSDWSGELFF. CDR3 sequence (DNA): TGCGCCAGCAGCTGGGCCGGGACTAGTGATTGGTCCGGGGAGCTGTTTTTT.

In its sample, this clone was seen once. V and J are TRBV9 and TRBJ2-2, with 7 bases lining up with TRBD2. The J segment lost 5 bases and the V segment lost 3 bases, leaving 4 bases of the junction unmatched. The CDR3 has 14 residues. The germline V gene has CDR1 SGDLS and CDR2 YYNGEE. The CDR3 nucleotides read TGTGCCAGCAGCGCCTGGACTAGGACCGGGGAGCTGTTTTTT. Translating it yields CASSAWTRTGELFF.

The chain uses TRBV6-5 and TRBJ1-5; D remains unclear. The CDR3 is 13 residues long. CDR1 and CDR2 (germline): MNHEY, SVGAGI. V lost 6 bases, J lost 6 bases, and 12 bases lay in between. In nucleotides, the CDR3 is TGTGCCAGCAGCCCAGGCATCGGTCAGCCCCAGCATTTT. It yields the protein CASSPGIGQPQHF.

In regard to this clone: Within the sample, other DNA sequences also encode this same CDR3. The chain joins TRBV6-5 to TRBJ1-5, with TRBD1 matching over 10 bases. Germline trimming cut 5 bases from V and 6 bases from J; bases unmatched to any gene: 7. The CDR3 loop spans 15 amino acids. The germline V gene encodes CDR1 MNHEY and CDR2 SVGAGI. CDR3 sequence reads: CASSPDRGQGQPQHF. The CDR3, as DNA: TGTGCCAGCAGTCCCGACAGGGGGCAGGGTCAGCCCCAGCATTTT.

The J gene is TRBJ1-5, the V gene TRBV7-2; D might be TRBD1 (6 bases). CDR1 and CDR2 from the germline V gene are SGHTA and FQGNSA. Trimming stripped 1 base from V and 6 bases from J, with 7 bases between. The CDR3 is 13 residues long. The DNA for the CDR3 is TGTGCCAGCAGCTTAGAAGGGGGTCAGCCCCAGCATTTT. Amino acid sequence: CASSLEGGQPQHF.

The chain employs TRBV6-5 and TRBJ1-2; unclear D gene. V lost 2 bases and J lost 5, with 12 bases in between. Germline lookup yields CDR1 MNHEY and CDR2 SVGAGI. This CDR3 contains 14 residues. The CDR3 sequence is CASSYRERGYGYTF. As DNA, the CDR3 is TGTGCCAGCAGTTACCGGGAGAGAGGGTATGGCTACACCTTC.

This chain's CDR3 is CASSLEPGGGTGELFF. As DNA, the CDR3 is TGTGCCAGCAGCTTAGAACCGGGAGGGGGGACCGGGGAGCTGTTTTTT. This chain joins TRBV7-2 and TRBJ2-2; 8 positions match TRBD2. With V trimmed by 1 base and J by 5 bases, 6 bases remained unmatched. The CDR3 runs to 16 residues. CDR1 and CDR2 from the germline V gene are SGHTA and FQGNSA.